The 22 T cell receptor beta chains below were found in one sample sequenced in a study of tumor-infiltrating lymphocytes in primary liver carcinoma. TCR beta cDNA was prepared out of 450 to 500 ng total RNA by means of a constant-region primer. Three nested multiplex PCR rounds, a slightly modified ARM-PCR, produced the libraries for TCR beta. It was with TRBV1-TRBV30 forward primers and a C-beta reverse primer that the first two PCR rounds were run, at around 11 cycles each. From the multiplex PCR reads, TCRdb called clonotypes with MiXCR, one entry per CDR3 protein. The data hold roughly 78,000 distinct CDR3 sequences, with about two thirds observed a single time. The approximately 17-34 mg bulk tissue piece was not sorted before simultaneous RNA and DNA extraction. The sequencing sample was made of liver tumor tissue from sampling region 4. Subset specified: tumor region T4, right-lateral pole. Every receptor here comes from a woman in her sixties or seventies with primary liver carcinoma and hepatitis B virus infection.

The rearrangement uses TRBV12-3 or TRBV12-4 and TRBJ1-5; TRBD1 might be the D (5 bases). The CDR3 runs to 16 residues. For the CDR3, the DNA is TGTGTCGGCAGTTTTTTTAGGGGTGGCCCGAATCAGCCCCAGCATTTT. It is translated as CVGSFFRGGPNQPQHF.

This clonotype was observed a few times. The V and J genes are TRBV29-1 and TRBJ2-5, with D unresolved. The CDR3 sequence is 13 residues long. The germline V gene has CDR1 SQVTM and CDR2 ANQGSEA. With 7 bases removed from V and 4 bases from J, the gap between germline ends came to 16 bases. CDR3 bases: TGCAGCGCACATCCTCTTGGTAGAGAGACCCAGTACTTC. It specifies CSAHPLGRETQYF.

Worth noting for this clonotype: This may be a read error: a much more frequent sequence differs by one nucleotide. The conserved phenylalanine or tryptophan normally closing the CDR3 is absent here, so this likely arose from a read error. The genes are TRBV7-9 and TRBJ1-2; the D gene is possibly TRBD1 (5 bases). V was shortened by 3 bases and J by 5 bases, with 13 bases between the two germline ends. The CDR3 covers 14 residues. Germline values: CDR1 SEHNR, CDR2 FQNEAQ (reference sequence). The CDR3 region has the DNA TGTGCCAGCAGCTTCCCCGGGACGGCATATGGCTACACCTCC. Translated, it gives CASSFPGTAYGYTS.

A remark on this clonotype: This likely comes from a read error, as the CDR3 has no conserved phenylalanine or tryptophan at its end. The V call is TRBV11-3, the J call TRBJ2-1; D is uncertain. The CDR3 has 14 amino acids. The ends were cut back, 0 bases at V and 6 bases at J, with 9 bases in the middle. Per the germline V gene, CDR1 is SGHNT and CDR2 is YENEEA. The CDR3 sequence is CASSLEATLNEQFV. The CDR3 nucleotides read TGTGCCAGCAGCTTAGAAGCGACACTCAATGAGCAGTTCGTC.

Concerning this clonotype itself: This may be a read error: a much more frequent sequence differs by one nucleotide. The chain joins TRBV25-1 to TRBJ2-5; D is ambiguous. The germline V gene has CDR1 MGHDK and CDR2 SYGVNS. The CDR3 loop spans 11 amino acids. Trimming removed 7 bases at V and 4 bases at J, with 7 bases between. The CDR3 DNA reads TGTGCCAGCAACCATCGAGAGACCCAGTACTTC. This encodes CASNHRETQYF. The whole variable domain, filled in from reference TRBV25-1 and TRBJ2-5, reads EADIYQTPRYLVIGTGKKITLECSQTMGHDKMYWYQQDPGMELHLIHYSYGVNSTEKGDLSSESTVSRIRTEHFPLTLESARPSHTSQYLCASNHRETQYFGPGTRLLVL.

Comments on this clonotype: Sequence at one end of the junction differs from germline and may be a read error. This chain connects TRBV6-2 or TRBV6-3 to TRBJ2-7; D is perhaps TRBD1 or TRBD2 (5 bases each). Germline V CDR1 and CDR2: MNHEY, SVGEGT. The CDR3 is 13 residues long. In DNA, the CDR3 is TGTGCCAGCGAGGGGCGAAGAGGCAACGAGCACTACTTC. Translated, it gives CASEGRRGNEHYF.

This clonotype was detected many times. The genes are TRBV29-1 and TRBJ1-3; D is ambiguous. V lost 4 bases to trimming and J lost 0 bases, with 7 bases between them. The germline CDR1 and CDR2 sequences are SQVTM and ANQGSEA. The CDR3 length is 13 residues. The CDR3: CSVGLSSGNTIYF. CDR3 in DNA: TGCAGCGTTGGACTTTCCTCTGGAAACACCATATATTTT.

In regard to this clonotype: At one boundary the junction diverges from the germline segment, which might be a read error. The rearrangement joins TRBV6-6 to TRBJ1-2; 9 nucleotides agree with TRBD1. The CDR3 is made up of 11 amino acids. CDR1 and CDR2 from the germline V gene are MNHNY and SVGAGI (reference sequence). This CDR3 reads CVSSLTGGNTF. CDR3 coding DNA: TGTGTCAGCAGTCTGACAGGGGGTAACACCTTC.

The V gene is TRBV29-1, the J gene TRBJ2-5; no clear D. The CDR3 contains 12 residues. The V end was cut by 2 bases, the J end by 7 bases, with 11 bases between. The germline gives CDR1 SQVTM, CDR2 ANQGSEA. The CDR3 DNA is TGCAGCGTTGAAAAGATCCATAGGACCCAGTACTTC. It yields the protein CSVEKIHRTQYF.

Concerning this clonotype: The germline gene is not matched at one end of the junction; a read error may be the cause. The chain employs TRBV11-2 and TRBJ2-3, with D possibly matching TRBD2 (5 bases). Germline V gene sequence: CDR1 SGHAT, CDR2 FQNNGV. The CDR3 runs to 15 residues. As DNA, the CDR3 is TGTGTCAGCAGGCCGACGGCGGCTAGCACGGATACGCAGTATTTT. Translating gives CVSRPTAASTDTQYF.

This clonotype has ten or more counts. The chain uses TRBV30 and TRBJ2-5; no clear D. The V and J ends lost 2 bases and 2 bases respectively, with 3 bases between them. Germline values: CDR1 GTSNPN, CDR2 SVGIG (reference sequence). The CDR3 covers 11 residues. The CDR3 DNA is TGTGCCTGGAGTCCTCAAGAGACCCAGTACTTC. Translated, it gives CAWSPQETQYF.

The genes are TRBV6-1 and TRBJ2-1; TRBD2 might be the D (5 bases). This CDR3 contains 14 residues. The germline gives CDR1 MNHNS, CDR2 SASEGT. Between the trimmed V and J ends, which lost 8 bases and 0 bases, there was a span of 11 bases. CDR3 in amino acids: CASGVGDSYNEQFF. The DNA for the CDR3 is TGTGCCAGCGGGGTGGGAGACTCCTACAATGAGCAGTTCTTC.

This clonotype has just a few counts. The V call is TRBV19, the J call TRBJ1-5, with TRBD1 as a possible D gene (5 bases). This CDR3 has 15 amino acids. V gave up 1 base and J gave up 3 bases, with 10 bases separating them. The V gene's germline CDR1 is LNHDA and CDR2 SQIVND (reference sequence). The CDR3 coding sequence is TGTGCCAGTAGTATAGGCGCAGGGCACAATCAGCCCCAGCATTTT. As protein: CASSIGAGHNQPQHF.

To note about this clonotype: An end of the junction differs from the germline gene, which may be a read error. The chain carries TRBV11-3 and TRBJ2-7, with 12 bases aligning to TRBD1. The CDR3 spans 15 residues. The germline V gene has CDR1 SGHNT and CDR2 YENEEA. The DNA for the CDR3 is TGTGCCGGCAACCCCGGGACAGGGGGCAACTACAAGCAGTACTTC. Encoded protein: CAGNPGTGGNYKQYF.

Points on this clonotype: A clone one base away is much larger, so this may be a read error. The gene calls are TRBV28 and TRBJ2-3, with D perhaps assigned TRBD1 or TRBD2 (5 bases each). Between the trimmed V and J ends, which lost 7 bases and 3 bases, there was a span of 17 bases. The CDR3 spans 15 residues. Germline V gene lookup returns CDR1 MDHEN and CDR2 SYDVKM. CDR3 in amino acids: CASKPPGSRTDTQYF. The DNA for the CDR3 is TGTGCCAGCAAACCCCCAGGGAGCAGGACAGATACGCAGTATTTT.

A word on this clonotype: This likely comes from a read error, as the CDR3 has no conserved phenylalanine or tryptophan at its end. V is TRBV6-5 and J is TRBJ2-1, with 11 nucleotides matching TRBD1. From germline, CDR1 is MNHEY and CDR2 SVGAGI. The CDR3 length is 16 residues. V lost 2 bases and J lost 8; bases outside the gene matches: 8. The DNA of the CDR3 is TGTGCCAGCAGTTACCCTGGACAGGGGGCGCGGGATGAGCAGTTCTAC. Translated: CASSYPGQGARDEQFY.

The CDR3, as DNA: TGTGCCATCAGTGGGGGCGGCGTAGGTTACGAGCAGTACTTC. Encoded protein: CAISGGGVGYEQYF. This chain uses TRBV10-3 with TRBJ2-7; D may be TRBD1 (5 bases). The V gene lost 4 bases and the J gene lost 4 bases, with 14 bases spanning the gap. CDR3 size: 14 residues. Germline-derived CDR1 and CDR2 are ENHRY and SYGVKD.

This clonotype came up a few times. The rearrangement links TRBV20-1 to TRBJ2-3; tentative D call: TRBD1 (6 bases). Germline assignment: CDR1 DFQATT and CDR2 SNEGSKA (reference sequence). The CDR3 has 14 amino acids. CDR3 in DNA: TGCAGCCTTGGGGGCAGGTTACCCACAGATACGCAGTATTTT. It yields the protein CSLGGRLPTDTQYF.

For this clonotype: One end of the junction fails to match germline, which may point to a read error. DNA of the CDR3: TGTGCCGGCAGTATCGGGACTAGCCTGAGCCCCGGGGAGCTGTTTTTT. Protein sequence: CAGSIGTSLSPGELFF. The V call is TRBV6-6, the J call TRBJ2-2, with 9 positions matching TRBD2. The CDR3 totals 16 residues. Germline V gene lookup returns CDR1 MNHNY and CDR2 SVGAGI (reference sequence).

The chain recombines TRBV20-1 with TRBJ2-6; 10 bases line up with TRBD1. From germline, CDR1 is DFQATT and CDR2 SNEGSKA (reference sequence). The CDR3 consists of 18 residues. The chain's CDR3 is CSAYVTGTGDSGANVLTF. As DNA, the CDR3 is TGCAGCGCTTATGTTACCGGGACAGGGGACTCTGGGGCCAACGTCCTGACTTTC.

This clonotype came up many times. This chain connects TRBV29-1 to TRBJ2-4; TRBD1 or TRBD2 may be the D gene (6 bases each). The germline V gene encodes CDR1 SQVTM and CDR2 ANQGSEA. CDR3 length: 14 amino acids. V was clipped by 5 bases and J by 5 bases, with 16 bases between them. This CDR3 reads CSVCRGRGENIQYF. In DNA form, the CDR3 reads TGCAGCGTTTGTCGGGGGCGAGGTGAAAACATTCAGTACTTC.

Notes on this clonotype: This clone may be a read error of a much larger clone one base away. The chain recombines TRBV28 with TRBJ2-3; possible D gene TRBD1, 6 bases. Germline loops: CDR1 MDHEN, CDR2 SYDVKM. This CDR3 comprises 15 residues. DNA for the CDR3: TGTCCCAGCAGCCATCAACAGGGTTTCTCCGATACGCAGTATTTT. Translated: CPSSHQQGFSDTQYF.